These 12 T cell receptor beta chains were sequenced from one sample in a study of T cell responses to AZD1222 COVID-19 vaccine. TCRdb's table, derived via immunoSEQ multiplex PCR, lists solely in-frame clones and lacks some. The sample has 100,000 to 150,000 clones, 87% seen once. The source was peripheral blood, collected on day 0 of AZD1222 vaccination. These receptors were obtained from an adult in good health.

This chain joins TRBV7-2 and TRBJ2-3; D not certain. Trimming stripped 1 base from V and 2 bases from J, with 10 bases between. Per germline, CDR1 SGHTA and CDR2 FQGNSA. CDR3 length: 15 residues. DNA for the CDR3: TGTGCCAGCAGCTTAGAACGACGTCTCACAGATACGCAGTATTTT. Its translation is CASSLERRLTDTQYF.

The chain combines TRBV27 with TRBJ2-1, with D unclear. CDR1 is MNHEY and CDR2 is SMNVEV in the germline V gene (reference sequence). Between the trimmed V and J ends, which lost 3 bases and 0 bases, there was a span of 9 bases. The CDR3 totals 15 residues. The CDR3 protein is CASSFDLGSYNEQFF. The CDR3 DNA follows: TGTGCCAGCAGTTTCGACCTCGGCTCCTACAATGAGCAGTTCTTC.

The rearrangement links TRBV18 to TRBJ1-1, with 7 nucleotides matching TRBD1. Germline V lookup: CDR1 KGHSH, CDR2 LQKENI. The V segment lost 3 bases and the J segment 7 bases; nucleotides outside the gene matches: 8. CDR3 length equals 14 residues. CDR3 sequence: CASSPETGIGEAFF. In DNA form, the CDR3 reads TGTGCCAGCTCACCTGAGACAGGGATAGGTGAAGCTTTCTTT.

V gene TRBV2 combines with J gene TRBJ1-4, with D unresolved. This CDR3 comprises 14 residues. Germline V gene lookup returns CDR1 SNHLY and CDR2 FYNNEI. With 10 bases removed from V and 5 bases from J, the gap between germline ends came to 17 bases. The CDR3 sequence: CATTQGFVNEKLFF. Here the CDR3 DNA reads TGTGCCACCACTCAAGGTTTTGTGAATGAAAAACTGTTTTTT. The variable domain in full, with the rest retrieved from reference TRBV2 and TRBJ1-4, is EPEVTQTPSHQVTQMGQEVILRCVPISNHLYFYWYRQILGQKVEFLVSFYNNEISEKSEIFDDQFSVERPDGSNFTLKIRSTKLEDSAMYFCATTQGFVNEKLFFGSGTQLSVL.

The chain joins TRBV5-8 to TRBJ1-6, with D tentatively TRBD1 (6 bases). Germline V gene data show CDR1 as SGHTS and CDR2 as YDEGEE. Trimming shortened V by 1 base and J by 7 bases, and 12 bases separated the two germline ends. This CDR3 is 15 amino acids long. CDR3 region: CASSLFQGTNSPLHF. The CDR3 nucleotides read TGTGCCAGCAGCTTGTTTCAGGGGACAAATTCACCCCTCCACTTT. Filled out from reference TRBV5-8 and TRBJ1-6, the complete variable domain reads EAGVTQSPTHLIKTRGQQATLRCSPISGHTSVYWYQQALGLGLQFLLWYDEGEERNRGNFPPRFSGRQFPNYSSELNVNALELEDSALYLCASSLFQGTNSPLHFGNGTRLTVT.

V is TRBV7-2 and J is TRBJ2-1; 11 nucleotides align to TRBD2. Germline trimming cut 5 bases from V and 0 bases from J; bases unmatched to any gene: 3. Germline CDR1 SGHTA, CDR2 FQGNSA. The CDR3 length is 16 residues. This CDR3 reads CASSRTSGLSYNEQFF. For the CDR3, the DNA is TGTGCCAGCAGCCGGACTAGCGGGCTCTCCTACAATGAGCAGTTCTTC.

V gene TRBV28 combines with J gene TRBJ2-2; possibly TRBD1 or TRBD2 for D (5 bases each). Germline-derived CDR1 and CDR2 are MDHEN and SYDVKM. V was cut by 5 bases and J by 4 bases, with 14 bases left in between. This CDR3 is 15 amino acids long. The CDR3 here is CASSLGAQSTGELFF. DNA of the CDR3: TGTGCCAGCAGTCTCGGGGCTCAGTCCACCGGGGAGCTGTTTTTT.

This clone has a handful of counts. V and J are TRBV5-1 and TRBJ2-1; TRBD2 aligns across 7 bases. The CDR3 consists of 12 residues. The germline V gene has CDR1 SGHRS and CDR2 YFSETQ. The ends lost 4 bases at V and 15 bases at J; junction bases unmatched: 10. The CDR3 here is CASSPAGTGGFF. As DNA, the CDR3 is TGCGCCAGCAGCCCGGCCGGGACGGGGGGGTTCTTC. The full variable domain, rest sourced from reference TRBV5-1 and TRBJ2-1, is KAGVTQTPRYLIKTRGQQVTLSCSPISGHRSVSWYQQTPGQGLQFLFEYFSETQRNKGNFPGRFSGRQFSNSRSEMNVSTLELGDSALYLCASSPAGTGGFFGPGTRLTVL.

This chain connects TRBV5-6 to TRBJ1-3; unclear D gene. Germline V gene lookup returns CDR1 SGHDT and CDR2 YYEEEE. This CDR3 has 15 residues. V lost 4 bases and J 0 bases, leaving 11 bases between the germline ends. In nucleotides, the CDR3 is TGTGCCAGCAGCCTGCAATTCCTCTCTGGAAACACCATATATTTT. This encodes CASSLQFLSGNTIYF.

This clone was observed a single time. This chain links TRBV27 with TRBJ1-1; weak D call: TRBD1 (6 bases). The CDR3 runs to 15 residues. Germline V gives CDR1 MNHEY, CDR2 SMNVEV (reference sequence). V gave up 5 bases and J gave up 3 bases, with 16 bases separating them. CDR3: CASSPRGGGYTEAFF. For the CDR3, the DNA is TGTGCCAGCAGTCCCCGAGGGGGGGGTTACACTGAAGCTTTCTTT.

V and J are TRBV6-5 and TRBJ1-1, with D possibly TRBD1 on 5 matching bases. Trimming removed 4 bases from V and 3 bases from J, with 12 bases in between. Germline V gene lookup returns CDR1 MNHEY and CDR2 SVGAGI. The CDR3 consists of 14 residues. CDR3 protein: CASSSRTSDTEAFF. The DNA for the CDR3 is TGTGCCAGCAGTTCTAGGACATCCGACACTGAAGCTTTCTTT.

This chain connects TRBV4-2 to TRBJ1-2; perhaps TRBD1 as D (5 bases). Trimming left V 0 bases short and J 0 bases short, with 14 bases between. The CDR3 consists of 17 residues. From germline, CDR1 is LGHNA and CDR2 YNFKEQ. Here the CDR3 reads CASSQDGGGLANYGYTF. CDR3 bases: TGTGCCAGCAGCCAAGATGGCGGGGGACTAGCTAACTATGGCTACACCTTC.